The clone carrying this T cell receptor beta chain has more than one count but fewer than ten. Its antigen is undetermined. The data originate from a study of T cell responses to AZD1222 COVID-19 vaccine. Repertoires were generated with immunoSEQ multiplex PCR, while TCRdb's copy carries only in-frame clones and drops some. Found here are approximately 150,000 clones, more than 90% of them singletons; the top ten hold around 1.9%. General study findings and limits: The study found Spike-specific TCR breadth and depth rose after two AZD1222 doses. The donors showed a predominance of white British ancestry and of females, with possible underestimation of clonal diversity. It was only after the peak T cell response that any repertoires were sampled. Nearly half of spike-specific TCRs reportedly target unmutated variant regions.

This CDR3 is 15 amino acids long. The V segment lost 2 bases and the J segment 5 bases; nucleotides outside the gene matches: 5. Per germline, CDR1 MNHEY and CDR2 SVGEGT. The chain has TRBV6-2 or TRBV6-3 and TRBJ1-5; 8 bases fit TRBD1. The origin of this receptor is an adult who received the AZD1222 COVID-19 vaccine. The sequencing used peripheral blood, collected 28 days after the second AZD1222 dose. CDR3 protein: CASSYHTGGDQPQHF. The CDR3, as DNA: TGTGCCAGCAGTTACCATACAGGGGGGGATCAGCCCCAGCATTTT.